This T cell receptor beta chain was identified during a study of T-cell memory formation after mild COVID-19. Notes on this clonotype: The antigen remains unidentified.

General observations from the study: Contracting clones localized mainly to CM and EM when CD4+ and mainly to EMRA when CD8+. Contracting clones from day 15 to 85 had balanced CD4/CD8; later expanders favoured CD4+.

TCRdb passed the 5' RACE reads through MiXCR, listing each CDR3 protein once. This sample has over 350,000 distinct CDR3 sequences, with more than 20% found just once. V lost 5 bases and J lost 4, with 14 bases in between. This CDR3 contains 13 residues. The germline V gene has CDR1 DFQATT and CDR2 SNEGSKA (reference sequence). The sequence derives from an adult woman who had mild COVID-19 (a few samples of this study predate the infection). Cell type and time point are not known. The specimen sequenced was PBMCs or a T cell subset sorted from them (not recorded which). The chain employs TRBV20-1 and TRBJ1-2; D perhaps matches TRBD1 (5 bases). CDR3 protein: CSADRNQGYGYTF. CDR3 DNA: TGCAGTGCTGATCGTAACCAGGGCTATGGCTACACCTTC.